These T cell receptor beta chains were read from a single sample in a study of cytomegalovirus exposure and HLA in healthy donors. Profiling relied on immunoSEQ multiplex PCR, and the TCRdb table lists in-frame clones only, not all of them. The sample shows fewer than 200,000 clones, approximately 81% of them seen only once. What was sequenced was PBMCs. The receptors derive from a woman aged 25 to 45 in good health and CMV-seronegative. CDR3s include the opening cysteine and the closing phenylalanine or tryptophan.

J,V,CDR3
TRBJ2-7,TRBV10-3,CATQGGSYEQYF
TRBJ2-7,TRBV4-2,CASSQAVGQSGLRAF
TRBJ1-3,TRBV7-2,CASSFPNPGNTIYF
TRBJ2-3,TRBV19,CASSFPSADTQYF
TRBJ2-3,TRBV28,CASSGFGGATQYF
TRBJ2-5,TRBV5-1,CASSPYGAQETQYF
TRBJ2-3,TRBV9,CASSPTGTGNTDTQYF
TRBJ2-1,TRBV2,CASSERGLDYNEQFF
TRBJ2-7,TRBV5-8,CASSVAYEQYF
TRBJ1-5,TRBV27,CASSFINQPQHF
TRBJ1-2,TRBV6-5,CASSDGEIYGYTF
TRBJ2-4,TRBV23-1,CASSRRIKAKNSQYF
TRBJ2-3,TRBV29-1,CSVTGTSATDTQYF
TRBJ1-1,TRBV7-9,CSSSLWPGVTEAFF
TRBJ2-5,TRBV11-2,CASSTRQAQETQYF
TRBJ2-1,TRBV6-5,CASSSKAGKKDNEQFF
TRBJ2-3,TRBV6-5,CASSPLRVSTDTQYF
TRBJ2-7,TRBV4-1,CASSQATSVAYEQYF
TRBJ2-7,TRBV9,CASSARDYEQYF
TRBJ1-2,TRBV6-6,CASSYRSSSNYGYTF
TRBJ2-1,TRBV28,CASSSGGAGTSYNEQFF
TRBJ2-2,TRBV7-6,CASSLGSQGVPGELFF
TRBJ2-2,TRBV6-1,CASTKTGGSAGELFF
TRBJ2-2,TRBV4-1,CASSQDRNTGELFF
TRBJ2-7,TRBV28,CASSNFGGQGVGEQYF